The rows below give T cell receptor beta chains drawn from one sample of a study of type 1 regulatory T cells. MiXCR was run by TCRdb on the reads, yielding one entry per CDR3 protein. The sample lists 80,000 to 100,000 distinct CDR3 sequences; about 28% were seen once. The sequencing input was CD4+ T cells, either the whole sample or a sorted fraction (not recorded which). The receptors shown here come from a human donor in good health. CDR3s include the opening cysteine and the closing phenylalanine or tryptophan. Fields, in order: V gene, D gene, clone size, J gene, CDR3 DNA, CDR3 protein. A D gene is named only where the DNA matches it firmly. Only part of the rows carry a size: once, few, many, or a class if the clone is expanded.

TRBV5-4,NA,few,TRBJ1-2,TGTGCCAGCAGCTTGCGTAACGATGGCTACACCTTC,CASSLRNDGYTF
TRBV7-6,NA,NA,TRBJ2-1,TGTGCCAGCAGCCGTAGGGCTAGCGAGGCCTACAATGAGCAGTTCTTC,CASSRRASEAYNEQFF
TRBV25-1,NA,NA,TRBJ2-7,TGTGCCAGCAGTGAATCCAGCGGGTACTCCTACGAGCAGTACTTC,CASSESSGYSYEQYF
TRBV5-1,TRBD2,NA,TRBJ2-3,TGCGCCAGCAGCTTGGGAACTAGCGGGAGGTCTGGCACAGATACGCAGTATTTT,CASSLGTSGRSGTDTQYF
TRBV7-2,TRBD2,few,TRBJ2-4,TGTGCCAGCAGCTTCTCACATGGGACTAGCGGGAGGGGTATTCAGTACTTC,CASSFSHGTSGRGIQYF
TRBV7-9,NA,few,TRBJ2-4,TGTGCCAGCAGCTCCCAGACTTACCGGGAAAAAAACATTCAGTACTTC,CASSSQTYREKNIQYF
TRBV29-1,NA,few,TRBJ2-7,TGCAGCGTTGGAATCAGGGGCGAGCAGTACTTC,CSVGIRGEQYF
TRBV7-9,TRBD2,NA,TRBJ2-3,TGTGCCAGCAGCTTGCTAGCGGGAGTAAGCACAGATACGCAGTATTTT,CASSLLAGVSTDTQYF
TRBV20-1,TRBD1,NA,TRBJ1-6,TGCAGTGCTAGTCCCAAGCGGGACAGGGGAACACCCCTCCACTTT,CSASPKRDRGTPLHF
TRBV4-3,NA,many,TRBJ2-1,TGCGCCAGCAGCCCCCCTGGTCCCCTGCCCTACAATGAGCAGTTCTTC,CASSPPGPLPYNEQFF
TRBV6-5,NA,NA,TRBJ2-5,TGTGCCAGCAGTTACCTGGCAGGGGACGGGACCCAGTACTTC,CASSYLAGDGTQYF
TRBV19,NA,NA,TRBJ2-7,TGTGCCAGTAGTATGAAGACTAGTTTGCTCCCCGAGCAGTACTTC,CASSMKTSLLPEQYF
TRBV7-9,TRBD1,NA,TRBJ2-7,TGTGCCAGCAGCAACTCCGGGACAGGGACCCACGAGCAGTACTTC,CASSNSGTGTHEQYF
TRBV18,NA,NA,TRBJ2-7,TGTGCCAGCTCACCACGATCCTCCTACGAGCAGTACTTC,CASSPRSSYEQYF
TRBV19,TRBD2,NA,TRBJ2-2,TGTGCCAGTAGTCAGGGCGGGAGTCCCACCGGGGAGCTGTTTTTT,CASSQGGSPTGELFF
TRBV5-1,TRBD1,NA,TRBJ2-5,TGCGCCAGCAGCTTGGAGCCGACAGGGGCGGCAGTGGGGGGGACCCAGTACTTC,CASSLEPTGAAVGGTQYF
TRBV19,NA,NA,TRBJ1-4,TGTGCCAGTAGTATCGGAGGGATTGCAACTAATGAAAAACTGTTTTTT,CASSIGGIATNEKLFF
TRBV20-1,NA,few,TRBJ1-5,TGCAGTGCTAGTTGGCAGGGCGACCAGCCCCAGCATTTT,CSASWQGDQPQHF
TRBV11-3,TRBD2,NA,TRBJ2-1,TGTGCCAGCAGCTTAGGGGTAGCGGGAGGGCCTGACAATGAGCAGTTCTTC,CASSLGVAGGPDNEQFF
TRBV7-3,NA,NA,TRBJ2-5,TGTGCCAGCAGCTTAACGGGAGGTCTGGAGACCCAGTACTTC,CASSLTGGLETQYF
TRBV20-1,NA,NA,TRBJ2-7,TGCAGTGCCCGGCCTACCCCGTCCTACGAGCAGTACTTC,CSARPTPSYEQYF
TRBV5-4,NA,once,TRBJ2-7,TGTGCCAGCAGCTTGGCACTATCAGGCCGGCGACACCACGAGCAGTACTTC,CASSLALSGRRHHEQYF
TRBV11-2,NA,NA,TRBJ2-7,TGTGCCAGCAGCTCTGAGGGGGGCCGGGTCTCCTACGAGCAGTACTTC,CASSSEGGRVSYEQYF
TRBV7-6,NA,NA,TRBJ1-1,TGTGCCAGCAGCTTAGGTTTTTCAGGAGGTGCTGAAGCTTTCTTT,CASSLGFSGGAEAFF
TRBV30,NA,few,TRBJ1-4,TGTGCCTGGAGTTTTAGGTCTACTGAAAAACTGTTTTTT,CAWSFRSTEKLFF
TRBV20-1,TRBD2,few,TRBJ2-3,TGTAGTGGCGGGGAGGGCCTGGCCACAGATACGCAGTATTTT,CSGGEGLATDTQYF
TRBV12-3/TRBV12-4,NA,NA,TRBJ1-1,TGTGCCAGCAGTTTAGACCTCGCCGCTGAAGCTTTCTTT,CASSLDLAAEAFF
TRBV5-1,TRBD2,few,TRBJ2-1,TGCGCCAGCAGCCTACGGACTAGCGGGAGGTCAAATGAGCAGTTCTTC,CASSLRTSGRSNEQFF
TRBV20-1,TRBD2,few,TRBJ2-3,TGCAGTGCCCACTCACTAGCGGGAGGAGGCACAGATACGCAGTATTTT,CSAHSLAGGGTDTQYF
TRBV5-4,TRBD2,NA,TRBJ2-3,TGTGCCAGCAGCTTGACAGCGGGGCCCACAGATACGCAGTATTTT,CASSLTAGPTDTQYF
TRBV3-1,NA,NA,TRBJ2-2,TGTGCCAGCAGCCAAGATTCGACCGGGGAGCTGTTTTTT,CASSQDSTGELFF
TRBV5-5,NA,NA,TRBJ2-1,TGTGCCAGCAGCCCTCACAGAGAGAATGAGCAGTTCTTC,CASSPHRENEQFF
TRBV15,NA,NA,TRBJ1-5,TGTGCCACCAGCAGAGATCAGCAGCCCCAGCATTTT,CATSRDQQPQHF
TRBV24-1,NA,NA,TRBJ2-5,TGTGCCACCAGTGACTCAACAGGGATGGGGTGGCTCGGCGAGACCCAGTACTTC,CATSDSTGMGWLGETQYF
TRBV27,TRBD2,NA,TRBJ2-5,TGTGCCAGCAGTTCCGGGACTAGCGGTCAAGAGACCCAGTACTTC,CASSSGTSGQETQYF